Shown below are 21 T cell receptor beta chains from a single sample sequenced in a study of T cells after yellow fever vaccination. TCRdb analysed the 5' RACE reads with MiXCR anew, one entry per CDR3 protein. The repertoire holds 320,000 or so distinct CDR3 sequences, with around 8.1% as singletons. This specimen consisted of PBMCs, obtained 35 to 50 days after the first yellow fever vaccination. Receptor source: a man younger than 30 who received the YFV17D yellow fever vaccine.

The sample holds a few counts of this clonotype. CDR3 protein: CASSSRLSVNQETQYF. The CDR3 region has the DNA TGTGCCAGCAGCTCCCGACTATCCGTTAACCAAGAGACCCAGTACTTC. The chain carries TRBV7-2 and TRBJ2-5; D might be TRBD2 (5 bases). CDR1 and CDR2 (germline): SGHTA, FQGNSA. This CDR3 is 16 amino acids long. Trimming shortened V by 4 bases and J by 0 bases, and 15 bases separated the two germline ends.

The gene calls are TRBV7-9 and TRBJ1-5; no definite D call. With 6 bases removed from V and 0 bases from J, the gap between germline ends came to 6 bases. CDR1 and CDR2 from the germline V gene are SEHNR and FQNEAQ (reference sequence). This CDR3 is 13 amino acids long. For the CDR3, the DNA is TGTGCCAGCAGGACGGGTAGCAATCAGCCCCAGCATTTT. Translating gives CASRTGSNQPQHF.

The rearrangement uses TRBV5-4 and TRBJ1-2; D not certain. V was clipped by 4 bases and J by 3 bases, with 7 bases between them. This CDR3 is built from 12 residues. Germline lookup yields CDR1 SGHNT and CDR2 YYREEE (reference sequence). CDR3 bases: TGTGCCAGCAGCCAGGATTACTATGGCTACACCTTC. Its protein is CASSQDYYGYTF.

The V gene is TRBV24-1, the J gene TRBJ2-7; D is undetermined. Per germline, CDR1 KGHDR and CDR2 SFDVKD. Trimming removed 1 base at V and 4 bases at J, with 7 bases between. CDR3 size: 13 residues. CDR3 region: CATSDFDTYEQYF. The CDR3 DNA sequence: TGTGCCACCAGTGATTTCGACACGTACGAGCAGTACTTC.

This clonotype turned up a few times. The J gene is TRBJ1-2, the V gene TRBV20-1; 9 nucleotides align to TRBD1. CDR3 length: 14 residues. Germline loops: CDR1 DFQATT, CDR2 SNEGSKA (reference sequence). V lost 1 base, J lost 3 bases, and 3 bases stayed unmatched. Here the CDR3 reads CSARGQGGYYGYTF. DNA of the CDR3: TGCAGTGCTAGAGGACAGGGGGGGTACTATGGCTACACCTTC.

This clonotype was picked up many times. CDR3: CSARAGTPQFF. CDR3 DNA: TGCAGTGCTAGAGCCGGGACTCCACAGTTCTTC. The chain uses TRBV20-1 and TRBJ2-1; weak D call: TRBD2 (6 bases). Trimming cost V 1 base and J 13 bases, with 11 bases left between them. The germline V gene encodes CDR1 DFQATT and CDR2 SNEGSKA (reference sequence). The CDR3 extends over 11 amino acids.

This clonotype turned up a few times. The chain uses TRBV6-2 or TRBV6-3 and TRBJ2-7; 11 bases are a match to TRBD2. There are 15 residues in the CDR3. The V gene end was trimmed by 5 bases and the J gene end by 3 bases; junction bases not matched to a gene: 6. Germline V lookup: CDR1 MNHEY, CDR2 SVGEGT. CDR3 DNA sequence: TGTGCCAGCAGTCCTAGCGGGGGGTCGAACTACGAGCAGTACGTC. Encoded protein: CASSPSGGSNYEQYV.

V gene TRBV4-3 combines with J gene TRBJ2-2; no definite D call. V gave up 1 base and J gave up 7 bases, with 13 bases separating them. CDR1 LGHNA and CDR2 YSLEER come from the germline V gene. There are 15 residues in the CDR3. The CDR3, as DNA: TGCGCCAGCAGCCAAGGCCGGGTAGTTCTCGGGGAGCTGTTTTTT. It encodes CASSQGRVVLGELFF.

This clonotype appeared a few times. V gene TRBV10-3 combines with J gene TRBJ2-1, with a possible D match to TRBD2 (5 bases). Germline CDR1 is ENHRY and CDR2 is SYGVKD. The V end lost 0 bases, the J end lost 4 bases, and 19 bases lay between the germline ends. The CDR3 extends over 18 amino acids. The CDR3 DNA reads as TGTGCCATCAGTGAGTCGGACTCTGGATATGTAGCGTACAATGAGCAGTTCTTC. Its protein is CAISESDSGYVAYNEQFF.

The J gene is TRBJ2-2, the V gene TRBV7-2, with 7 bases fitting TRBD1. Germline V gives CDR1 SGHTA, CDR2 FQGNSA. J gave up 5 bases and V 3 bases, and 9 bases lay outside the gene matches. CDR3 length: 16 amino acids. In nucleotides, the CDR3 is TGTGCCAGCAGCTTTACCGGGACAGTACGTACCGGGGAGCTGTTTTTT. It codes for CASSFTGTVRTGELFF.

Only a few counts were recorded for this clonotype. The chain links TRBV7-3 to TRBJ2-3; D is perhaps TRBD2 (6 bases). The CDR3 has 16 residues. Germline V gene data show CDR1 as SGHTA and CDR2 as FQGTGA. V was cut by 1 base and J by 2 bases, with 13 bases left in between. This chain's CDR3 is CASSLRPREDTDTQYF. The CDR3 nucleotides read TGTGCCAGCAGCTTAAGACCGAGGGAGGACACAGATACGCAGTATTTT.

This clonotype came up a few times. The gene calls are TRBV5-1 and TRBJ1-5, with a weak D call TRBD1 (5 bases). The ends were cut back, 4 bases at V and 6 bases at J, with 17 bases in the middle. Germline-derived CDR1 and CDR2 are SGHRS and YFSETQ. CDR3 size: 15 residues. CDR3: CASSAVGGSGQPQHF. The CDR3 DNA follows: TGCGCCAGCAGCGCGGTTGGGGGATCGGGTCAGCCCCAGCATTTT. Full variable domain (missing parts from reference TRBV5-1 and TRBJ1-5): KAGVTQTPRYLIKTRGQQVTLSCSPISGHRSVSWYQQTPGQGLQFLFEYFSETQRNKGNFPGRFSGRQFSNSRSEMNVSTLELGDSALYLCASSAVGGSGQPQHFGDGTRLSIL.

There are a few counts of this clonotype. The rearrangement links TRBV7-2 to TRBJ2-5; 7 bases agree with TRBD1. CDR3 size: 14 residues. The germline V gene has CDR1 SGHTA and CDR2 FQGNSA. The trim removed 2 bases at V and 4 bases at J, leaving 4 bases unmatched. The CDR3 nucleotides are TGTGCCAGCAGCTTACGGACAGGCCGAGAGACCCAGTACTTC. Amino acid sequence: CASSLRTGRETQYF. Variable domain in full (rest from reference TRBV7-2 and TRBJ2-5): GAGVSQSPSNKVTEKGKDVELRCDPISGHTALYWYRQSLGQGLEFLIYFQGNSAPDKSGLPSDRFSAERTGGSVSTLTIQRTQQEDSAVYLCASSLRTGRETQYFGPGTRLLVL.

A few counts support this clonotype. The chain has TRBV2 and TRBJ2-3; the match to TRBD1 covers 7 bases. Germline loops: CDR1 SNHLY, CDR2 FYNNEI. CDR3 size: 16 residues. J gave up 1 base and V 6 bases, and 10 bases lay outside the gene matches. DNA for the CDR3: TGTGCCAGCAGACTACAGGGGTCTCTTGGCACAGATACGCAGTATTTT. Translated, it gives CASRLQGSLGTDTQYF.

This clonotype was observed a few times. CDR3 in DNA: TGTGCCAGCTCACTGAAGAGCTATGGCTACACCTTC. This codes for CASSLKSYGYTF. The J gene is TRBJ1-2, the V gene TRBV18; D remains ambiguous. Trimming took 4 bases from V and 4 from J, leaving 7 bases between them. This CDR3 spans 12 amino acids. Germline CDR1 reads KGHSH; CDR2 reads LQKENI.

This chain connects TRBV11-2 to TRBJ2-5, with D tentatively TRBD1 (6 bases). V lost 7 bases and J lost 4, with 16 bases in between. Germline V gives CDR1 SGHAT, CDR2 FQNNGV. The CDR3 spans 14 residues. The CDR3 coding sequence is TGTGCCAGCAACCACGGACAGTCCGGAGAGACCCAGTACTTC. Its translation is CASNHGQSGETQYF.

The chain carries TRBV10-3 and TRBJ1-1; no clear D gene. The CDR3 has 12 amino acids. Germline CDR1 is ENHRY and CDR2 is SYGVKD. The V end lost 6 bases, the J end lost 4 bases, and 9 bases lay between the germline ends. CDR3 sequence: CAISSGPTEAFF. The CDR3 DNA reads as TGTGCCATCAGCTCAGGCCCCACTGAAGCTTTCTTT.

This clonotype was picked up a small number of times. CDR3 bases: TGTGCCAGCAGCGAATTCGACAGTTCGAACACTGAAGCTTTCTTT. Translated, it gives CASSEFDSSNTEAFF. The chain employs TRBV9 and TRBJ1-1; a weak D match, TRBD1 (5 bases). The CDR3 is 15 amino acids. In germline, CDR1 is SGDLS, CDR2 YYNGEE. V was pared by 3 bases and J by 1 base, with 13 bases between.

The chain uses TRBV20-1 and TRBJ1-4; TRBD1 matches at 9 bases. CDR1 and CDR2 (germline): DFQATT, SNEGSKA (reference sequence). V lost 4 bases to trimming and J lost 5 bases; unmatched junction nucleotides: 8. The CDR3 covers 15 residues. CDR3 loop: CSAISTGGPNEKLFF. CDR3 bases: TGCAGTGCTATATCAACAGGGGGCCCGAATGAAAAACTGTTTTTT.

This chain uses TRBV6-1 with TRBJ1-2, with D possibly matching TRBD1 (6 bases). The CDR3 extends over 15 amino acids. Per germline, CDR1 MNHNS and CDR2 SASEGT. Trimming shortened V by 8 bases and J by 2 bases, and 18 bases separated the two germline ends. The CDR3, as DNA: TGTGCCAGCCTCGCCCCCTTGACAGGAAACTATGGCTACACCTTC. This encodes CASLAPLTGNYGYTF.

The rearrangement uses TRBV7-2 and TRBJ1-1; D is undetermined. V shed 0 bases and J shed 0 bases, with 11 bases lying between them. The CDR3 spans 16 residues. Germline CDR1 is SGHTA and CDR2 is FQGNSA. CDR3 in amino acids: CASSLAFWEVNTEAFF. CDR3 DNA sequence: TGTGCCAGCAGCTTAGCGTTTTGGGAGGTGAACACTGAAGCTTTCTTT. Based on the CDR3 plus reference TRBV7-2 and TRBJ1-1, the full variable domain is GAGVSQSPSNKVTEKGKDVELRCDPISGHTALYWYRQSLGQGLEFLIYFQGNSAPDKSGLPSDRFSAERTGGSVSTLTIQRTQQEDSAVYLCASSLAFWEVNTEAFFGQGTRLTVV.